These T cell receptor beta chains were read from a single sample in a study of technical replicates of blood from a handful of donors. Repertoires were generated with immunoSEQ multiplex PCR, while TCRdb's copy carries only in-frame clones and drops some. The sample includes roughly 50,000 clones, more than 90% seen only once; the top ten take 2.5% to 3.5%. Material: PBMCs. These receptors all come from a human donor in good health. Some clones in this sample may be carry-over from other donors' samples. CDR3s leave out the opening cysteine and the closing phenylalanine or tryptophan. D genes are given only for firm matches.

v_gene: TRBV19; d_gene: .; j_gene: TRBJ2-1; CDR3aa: ASSLFAGAVYNEQF
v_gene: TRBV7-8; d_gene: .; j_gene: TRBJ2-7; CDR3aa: ASSLARRLSRGEQY
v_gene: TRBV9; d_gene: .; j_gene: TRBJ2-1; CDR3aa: ASSVTAGTNYNEQF
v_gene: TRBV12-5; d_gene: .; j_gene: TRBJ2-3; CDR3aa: ASGFFAGWTDTQY
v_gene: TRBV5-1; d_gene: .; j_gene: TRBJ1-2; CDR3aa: ASSLERSNYGYT
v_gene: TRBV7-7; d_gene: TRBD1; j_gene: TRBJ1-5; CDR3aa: ASSSRPGTGGPQPQH
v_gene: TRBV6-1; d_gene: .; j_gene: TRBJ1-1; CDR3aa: ASSLTREKTEAF
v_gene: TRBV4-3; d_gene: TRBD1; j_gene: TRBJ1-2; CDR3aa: ASSQDSRQGFT
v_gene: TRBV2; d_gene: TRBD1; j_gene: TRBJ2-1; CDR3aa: ASGQGQGARNEQF
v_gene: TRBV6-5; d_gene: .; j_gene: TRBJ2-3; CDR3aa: ATRTNPFTDTQY
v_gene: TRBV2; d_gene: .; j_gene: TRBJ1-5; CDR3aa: ASSEAPPGNNQPQH
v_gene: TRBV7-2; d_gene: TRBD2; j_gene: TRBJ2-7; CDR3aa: ASSLTGLAYEQY
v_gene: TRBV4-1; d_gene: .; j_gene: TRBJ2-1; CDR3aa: ASSQVEGWEEQF
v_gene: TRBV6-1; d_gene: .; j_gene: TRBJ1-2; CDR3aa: ASTRTGIDYGYT
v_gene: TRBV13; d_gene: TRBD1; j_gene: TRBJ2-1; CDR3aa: ASSAGQGGNEQF
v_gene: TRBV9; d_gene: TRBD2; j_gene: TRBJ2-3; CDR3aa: ASSVGKGTSGSTDTQY
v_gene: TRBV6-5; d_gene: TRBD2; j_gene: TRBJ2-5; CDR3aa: ASSRGGSQETQY
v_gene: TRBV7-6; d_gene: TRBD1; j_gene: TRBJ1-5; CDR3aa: ASSNRGQFWH
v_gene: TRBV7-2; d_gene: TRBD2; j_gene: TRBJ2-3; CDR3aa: ASSFSGGAVDTQY
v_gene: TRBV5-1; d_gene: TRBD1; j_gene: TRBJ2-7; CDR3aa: ASSLAQGARSSYEQY
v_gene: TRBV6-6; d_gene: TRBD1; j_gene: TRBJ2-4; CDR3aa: ASSYSWTGEDIQY
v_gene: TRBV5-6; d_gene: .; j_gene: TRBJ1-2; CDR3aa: ASSLPRARILT
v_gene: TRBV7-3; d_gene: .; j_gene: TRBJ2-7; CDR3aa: ASSLGQLYEQY
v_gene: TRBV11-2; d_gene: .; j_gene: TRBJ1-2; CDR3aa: ASSPQQGVGYT
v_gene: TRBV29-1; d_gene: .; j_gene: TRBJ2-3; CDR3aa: SVYPGLLTDTQY
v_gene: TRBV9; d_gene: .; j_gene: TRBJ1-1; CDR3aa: ASSVVGGGAEAF
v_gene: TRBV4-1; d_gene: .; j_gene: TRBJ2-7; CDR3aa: ASSPSPGDRGGRSSYEQY
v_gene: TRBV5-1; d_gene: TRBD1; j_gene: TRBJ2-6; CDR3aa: ASSASGGLGANVLT
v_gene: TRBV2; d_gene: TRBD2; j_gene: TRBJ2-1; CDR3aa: ASSEGEGLYNEQF
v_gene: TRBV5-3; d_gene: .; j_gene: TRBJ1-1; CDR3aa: ARSSTGLENTEAF
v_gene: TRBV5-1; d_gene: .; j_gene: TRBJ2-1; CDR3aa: ASSLGGGYNEQF
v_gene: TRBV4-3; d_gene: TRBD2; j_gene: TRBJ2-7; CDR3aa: ASSRGPGLDYEQY
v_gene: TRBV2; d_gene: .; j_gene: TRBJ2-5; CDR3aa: ASLGPGLGPQETQY
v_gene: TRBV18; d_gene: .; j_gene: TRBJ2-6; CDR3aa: ASSLGRSGANVLT
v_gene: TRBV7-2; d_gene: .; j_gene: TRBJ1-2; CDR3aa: ASSRTDLYWGYT
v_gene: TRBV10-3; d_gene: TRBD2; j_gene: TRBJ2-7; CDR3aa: AISVRLAGEAEQY
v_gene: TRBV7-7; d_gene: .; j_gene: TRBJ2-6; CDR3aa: ASSLGPEAGANVLT